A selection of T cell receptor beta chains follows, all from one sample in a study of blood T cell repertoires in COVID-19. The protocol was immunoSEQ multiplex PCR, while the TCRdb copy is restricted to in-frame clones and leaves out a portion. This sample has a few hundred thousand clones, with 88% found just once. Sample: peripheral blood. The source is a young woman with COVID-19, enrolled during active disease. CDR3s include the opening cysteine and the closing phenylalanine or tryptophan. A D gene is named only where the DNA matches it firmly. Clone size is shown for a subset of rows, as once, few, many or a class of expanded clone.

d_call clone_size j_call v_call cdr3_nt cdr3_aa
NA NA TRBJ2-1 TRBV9 TGTGCCAGCAGCGTAGCTGGAGGGGGGGGCAGGAATGAGCAGTTCTTC CASSVAGGGGRNEQFF
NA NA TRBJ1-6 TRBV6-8 TGTGCCAGCAGCCTGGGACACTCGAGCTCCTATAATTCACCCCTCCACTTT CASSLGHSSSYNSPLHF
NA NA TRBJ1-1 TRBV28 TGTGCCAGCAGTCAGGACAATGAAGCTTTCTTT CASSQDNEAFF
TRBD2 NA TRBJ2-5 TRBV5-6 TGTGCCAGCAGCTTGGTCGCTAGCGGGGTCGGGAAGACCCAGTACTTC CASSLVASGVGKTQYF
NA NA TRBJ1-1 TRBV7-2 TGTGCCAGCAGCTTAGTAGTTAACACTGAAGCTTTCTTT CASSLVVNTEAFF
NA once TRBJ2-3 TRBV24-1 TGTGCCACCAGTGATCCGGACATCCTCCATACGCAGTATTTT CATSDPDILHTQYF
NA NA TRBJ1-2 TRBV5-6 TGTGCCAGCAGTTTAGGAGGGCGGGATGGCTACACCTTC CASSLGGRDGYTF
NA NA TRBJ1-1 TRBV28 TGTGCCAGCAGTTTCGGGTTAAACACTGAAGCTTTCTTT CASSFGLNTEAFF
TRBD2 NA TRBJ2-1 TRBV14 TGTGCCAGCAGCTGGACTAGCGGGAGTGAGCAGTTCTTC CASSWTSGSEQFF
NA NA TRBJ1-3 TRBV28 TGTGCCAGCGGAGTGAACACCATATATTTT CASGVNTIYF
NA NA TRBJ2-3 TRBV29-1 TGCAGCGTTGGATGGTGGCAGGGCGATGGGGATACGCAGTATTTT CSVGWWQGDGDTQYF
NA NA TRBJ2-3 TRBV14 TGTGCCAGCAGCCAAGTCGGGGCGCTAGCGGATACGCAGTATTTT CASSQVGALADTQYF
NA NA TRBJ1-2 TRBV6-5 TGTGCCAGCAGTTACGCGGGGGAGGGCTACACCTTC CASSYAGEGYTF
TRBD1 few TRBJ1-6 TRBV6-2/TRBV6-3 TGTGCCAGCAGTCGGACAGGGAGTAATTCACCCCTCCACTTT CASSRTGSNSPLHF
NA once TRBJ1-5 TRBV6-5 TGTGCCAGCAGTTTCCGGGCAGGGTTTGGCAATCAGCCCCAGCATTTT CASSFRAGFGNQPQHF
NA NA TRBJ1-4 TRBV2 TGTGCCAGCAGGGGGACTATAGAGGCAGAAAAACTGTTTTTT CASRGTIEAEKLFF
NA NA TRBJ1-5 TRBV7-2 TGTGCCAGCAGCTTACGGGGAAAGAATCAGCCCCAGCATTTT CASSLRGKNQPQHF
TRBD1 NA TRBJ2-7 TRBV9 TGTGCCAGCAGCCAGGGGGCAGGGAGCTCCTACGAGCAGTACTTC CASSQGAGSSYEQYF
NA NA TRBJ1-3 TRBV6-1 TGTGCCAGCAGTGAAGCGCGACTACACTCTTCTGGAAACACCATATATTTT CASSEARLHSSGNTIYF
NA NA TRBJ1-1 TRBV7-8 TGTGCCAGCAGCACCCAGCGGCGCGTGAACACTGAAGCTTTCTTT CASSTQRRVNTEAFF
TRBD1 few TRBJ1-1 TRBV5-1 TGCGCCAGCAGCAGCCAAACCGGGACAGCAAACACTGAAGCTTTCTTT CASSSQTGTANTEAFF
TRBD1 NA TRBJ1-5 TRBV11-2 TGTGCCAGCAGCACCCGGACAGGTGGAAGCAATCAGCCCCAGCATTTT CASSTRTGGSNQPQHF
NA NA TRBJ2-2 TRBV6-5 TGTGCCAGCAGTTACCTGTCCGGGGAGCTGTTTTTT CASSYLSGELFF
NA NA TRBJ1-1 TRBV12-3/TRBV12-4 TGTGCCAGCAGTCCCGGACGGGAAGTAGAAGCTTTCTTT CASSPGREVEAFF
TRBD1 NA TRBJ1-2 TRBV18 TGTGCCAGCTCACCCTTCCGGGACAGGGGGCGCTCATATGGCTACACCTTC CASSPFRDRGRSYGYTF
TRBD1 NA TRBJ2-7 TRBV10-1 TGCGCCAGCAGTGAGCCGACAGGGAAGGGGACCTACGAGCAGTACTTC CASSEPTGKGTYEQYF
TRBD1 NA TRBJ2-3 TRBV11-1 TGTGCCAGCAGCTTACCAGCGACAGGGTGGGCAGATACGCAGTATTTT CASSLPATGWADTQYF
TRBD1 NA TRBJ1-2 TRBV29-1 TGCAGCGTGGAGGACAGGGGTGGCTACACCTTC CSVEDRGGYTF
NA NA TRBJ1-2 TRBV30 TGTGCCTGGAGTGCCACTACAGGCTATGGCTACACCTTC CAWSATTGYGYTF
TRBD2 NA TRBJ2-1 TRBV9 TGTGCCAGCAGCCAGAGGGGCGGGGGGGCCCTCTCACAAGAGCAGTTCTTC CASSQRGGGALSQEQFF
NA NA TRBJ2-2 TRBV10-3 TGTGCCATCATGGACTCTGACACCGGGGAGCTGTTTTTT CAIMDSDTGELFF
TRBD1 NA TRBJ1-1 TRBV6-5 TGTGCCAGCAGCCGTGGACAGGGATACACTGAAGCTTTCTTT CASSRGQGYTEAFF
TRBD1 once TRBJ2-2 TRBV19 TGTGCCAGTGGAAACGACAGGGGTTGGAACACCGGGGAGCTGTTTTTT CASGNDRGWNTGELFF
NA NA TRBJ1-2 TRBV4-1 TGCGCCAGCAGCCGATTAGGGGGGGGTATATCTAACTATGGCTACACCTTC CASSRLGGGISNYGYTF
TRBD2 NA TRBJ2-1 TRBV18 TGTGCCAGCTCATATCATGGGGGGGACTACAATGAGCAGTTCTTC CASSYHGGDYNEQFF
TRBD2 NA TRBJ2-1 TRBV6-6 TGTGCCAGCAGAGGTGGACTAGCCGATGAGCAGTTCTTC CASRGGLADEQFF
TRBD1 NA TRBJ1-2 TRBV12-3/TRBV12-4 TGTGCCAGCAGTTCCGGACAGGGTCCCACCTTC CASSSGQGPTF
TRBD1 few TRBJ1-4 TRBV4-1 TGCGCCAGCAGCCAAGGCCCCGGGACAGGGGTGAGGAAACTGTTTTTT CASSQGPGTGVRKLFF
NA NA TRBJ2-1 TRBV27 TGTGCCAGCAGTTTATCCTCTAGCCGCTCCTACAATGAGCAGTTCTTC CASSLSSSRSYNEQFF
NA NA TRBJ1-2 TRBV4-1 TGCGCCAGCAGCCAAGAATCACGGGTGGATTATGGCTACACCTTC CASSQESRVDYGYTF
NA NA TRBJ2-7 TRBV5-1 TGCGCCAGCCAGATAAAGCAGTACTTC CASQIKQYF
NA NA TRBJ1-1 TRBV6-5 TGTGCCACCAATCCCTTGACTCCCGGGACTGAAGCTTTCTTT CATNPLTPGTEAFF
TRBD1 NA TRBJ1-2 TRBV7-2 TGTGCCAGCAGCTTAGGGACAGGGGACTATGGCTACACCTTC CASSLGTGDYGYTF
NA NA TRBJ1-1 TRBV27 TGTGCCAGCAGTTCCTCCACTGAAGCTTTCTTT CASSSSTEAFF
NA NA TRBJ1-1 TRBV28 TGTGCCACGTTGTTAAACACTGAAGCTTTCTTT CATLLNTEAFF